This T cell receptor beta chain was retrieved from a study of T-cell memory formation after mild COVID-19. Study results and caveats: Pre-infection memory showed some responding clones, and this suggested that cross-reactive memory joined. A second wave expanding day 15 to 37 was CD4+-biased; contracting clones were balanced.

Losses at the gene ends were 5 bases for V and 9 bases for J; bases not matched to a gene: 11. The CDR3 length is 15 residues. Germline V gene sequence: CDR1 SGHVS, CDR2 FQNEAQ. TCR alpha and TCR beta cDNA libraries with sample barcodes and UMIs came from 5'RACE using constant-segment primers. Via MiXCR, TCRdb re-called the 5' RACE reads, giving one row per CDR3 protein. The sample lists just under 350,000 distinct CDR3 sequences, approximately 13% occurring once. This clonotype was recorded at least ten times. Its cognate antigen is unknown. The TCR comes from a man younger than 30 who had mild COVID-19 (a few samples of this study predate the infection). Cell type and time point are not known. Sequences were obtained from PBMCs or a T cell subset sorted from them (not recorded which). The V gene is TRBV7-8, the J gene TRBJ2-1; 9 nucleotides align to TRBD1. The CDR3 nucleotides read TGTGCCAGCAGCCCGGGGACAGGGAGGACCGGTGAGCAGTTCTTC. The encoded protein is CASSPGTGRTGEQFF.